The 27 T cell receptor beta chains reported below all come from one sample, sequenced in a study of T cells expressing NK-cell markers. Using the 5' RACE reads, TCRdb records one entry per CDR3 protein without DNA. This repertoire comprises fewer than 400,000 distinct CDR3 sequences; its ten largest clones make up 5.2%. The sample consisted of blood T cells: a sorted CD56 or NKG2C T cell subset, CD4+ or CD8+ T cells, or bulk PBMC T cells (not recorded which). The receptors here all came from a man aged 18-70 years in good health.

This chain uses TRBV6-5 with TRBJ1-2; there is no DNA to check the TCRdb D call of TRBD1. From germline, CDR1 is MNHEY and CDR2 SVGAGI. The length of the CDR3 is 17 residues. The CDR3 loop reads CASSSKPGTPMGYGYTF.

This chain connects TRBV6-5 to TRBJ1-5. The CDR3 totals 15 residues. Germline V gene lookup returns CDR1 MNHEY and CDR2 SVGAGI. The CDR3 is CASSYSGSSGQPQHF.

CDR3 sequence reads: CASSYSTGLPSYEQYF. The chain links TRBV6-5 to TRBJ2-7; TCRdb designates TRBD2, a call that cannot be tested without DNA. The CDR3 consists of 16 residues. Germline lookup yields CDR1 MNHEY and CDR2 SVGAGI.

The rearrangement uses TRBV20-1 and TRBJ1-1; TCRdb calls TRBD1, which cannot be checked without DNA. The length of the CDR3 is 14 residues. CDR1 and CDR2 (germline): DFQATT, SNEGSKA (reference sequence). This CDR3 reads CSALRTGINTEAFF.

V and J are TRBV12-3 or TRBV12-4 and TRBJ2-7; with no DNA, the TCRdb D assignment of TRBD2 cannot be verified. The CDR3 has 15 amino acids. The CDR3 spells CASSFRSGVVNEQYF.

The chain uses TRBV28 and TRBJ2-4; as DNA is missing, the TRBD2 call by TCRdb cannot be tested. Germline lookup yields CDR1 MDHEN and CDR2 SYDVKM. CDR3 size: 17 residues. The CDR3 loop reads CASSLWGSGGTKNIQYF.

The rearrangement links TRBV12-3 or TRBV12-4 to TRBJ1-2. The CDR3 extends over 15 amino acids. CDR3 amino acids: CASSHRGEGNYGYTF.

The chain is built from TRBV29-1 and TRBJ2-1; no DNA is available, so the TRBD1 call from TCRdb remains unchecked. Germline-derived CDR1 and CDR2 are SQVTM and ANQGSEA. The CDR3 consists of 14 residues. This CDR3 reads CSVGHALAYNEQFF.

The chain carries TRBV6-5 and TRBJ2-7. The CDR3 sequence is 14 residues long. From germline, CDR1 is MNHEY and CDR2 SVGAGI. CDR3 amino acids: CASSYSPRTHEQYF.

V gene TRBV2 combines with J gene TRBJ1-1; the TRBD1 assignment by TCRdb is unverifiable without DNA. This CDR3 spans 14 amino acids. Germline CDR1 reads SNHLY; CDR2 reads FYNNEI. The CDR3 loop reads CASSFGQGNTEAFF.

The chain joins TRBV20-1 to TRBJ2-7; TCRdb's D gene call, TRBD1, goes unchecked for lack of DNA. Looked up from germline, CDR1 is DFQATT and CDR2 is SNEGSKA (reference sequence). The CDR3 sequence is 15 residues long. CDR3 sequence reads: CSARAQYGTAYEQYF.

The chain links TRBV10-3 to TRBJ1-5. This CDR3 contains 15 residues. In germline, CDR1 is ENHRY, CDR2 SYGVKD. The CDR3 here is CAISVGQNSNQPQHF.

The chain joins TRBV18 to TRBJ1-4. The CDR3 loop spans 15 amino acids. Germline CDR1 is KGHSH and CDR2 is LQKENI. CDR3 in amino acids: CASSPTGTGSEKLFF.

This chain links TRBV9 with TRBJ2-3; TCRdb designates TRBD2, a call that cannot be tested without DNA. The V gene's germline CDR1 is SGDLS and CDR2 YYNGEE. There are 14 residues in the CDR3. The CDR3 protein is CASSVGSPIDTQYF.

V usage is TRBV10-3 and J usage is TRBJ1-6; TCRdb lists TRBD1, though no DNA is available to test this call. This CDR3 spans 14 amino acids. CDR1 and CDR2 (germline): ENHRY, SYGVKD. CDR3 loop: CATRTGERNSPLHF.

This CDR3 is CASSPVEIAGETQYF. The chain links TRBV18 to TRBJ2-5; the TCRdb call, TRBD2, lacks DNA for checking. The CDR3 contains 15 residues. Looked up from germline, CDR1 is KGHSH and CDR2 is LQKENI.

The rearrangement joins TRBV28 to TRBJ1-5; TCRdb picks TRBD1, but there is no DNA to check that call. Germline V gene data show CDR1 as MDHEN and CDR2 as SYDVKM. The CDR3 is 15 amino acids. This CDR3 is CASSFTGQANQPQHF.

The chain is built from TRBV20-1 and TRBJ2-7; TCRdb names TRBD1, which stays unverified in the absence of DNA. The CDR3 extends over 13 amino acids. From germline, CDR1 is DFQATT and CDR2 SNEGSKA (reference sequence). The CDR3 sequence: CSARRGRVSEQYF.

Here the CDR3 reads CASNQGGRAMNTGELFF. The chain links TRBV5-6 to TRBJ2-2; TCRdb selects TRBD1, and the lack of DNA leaves this call unchecked. Germline V lookup: CDR1 SGHDT, CDR2 YYEEEE. This CDR3 is built from 17 residues.

The genes are TRBV6-1 and TRBJ2-3; as DNA is missing, the TRBD2 call by TCRdb cannot be tested. The CDR3 is 15 residues long. Germline CDR1 and CDR2: MNHNS and SASEGT. The CDR3 loop reads CASNQRLAGGDTQYF.

The rearrangement joins TRBV3-1 to TRBJ1-4. Germline assignment: CDR1 LGHDT and CDR2 YNNKEL (reference sequence). There are 16 residues in the CDR3. CDR3: CASSQRGASTNEKLFF.

This chain joins TRBV5-1 and TRBJ1-5; TCRdb proposes TRBD1, but this gene call is untestable without DNA. This CDR3 has 15 amino acids. The germline CDR1 and CDR2 sequences are SGHRS and YFSETQ. This CDR3 is CASSIGTGGGQPQHF.

The V call is TRBV4-2, the J call TRBJ2-1; TCRdb reports TRBD1, a call that lacks DNA to check it against. The germline CDR1 and CDR2 sequences are LGHNA and YNFKEQ. The CDR3 is made up of 16 amino acids. CDR3 residues: CASSHGLSGGPNEQFF.

V gene TRBV18 combines with J gene TRBJ2-7. Looked up from germline, CDR1 is KGHSH and CDR2 is LQKENI. This CDR3 is 17 amino acids long. CDR3 region: CASSPRSVGVGVYEQYF.

The chain joins TRBV9 to TRBJ1-3. The CDR3 consists of 17 residues. Per germline, CDR1 SGDLS and CDR2 YYNGEE. CDR3 region: CASSVGVQLTPGSTIYF.

The gene calls are TRBV2 and TRBJ2-5; without DNA, the TCRdb call of TRBD1 cannot be checked. From germline, CDR1 is SNHLY and CDR2 FYNNEI. The CDR3 length is 15 residues. CDR3: CASSVRGWSQETQYF.

The CDR3 spells CASRTLAGGTYNEQFF. J is TRBJ2-1 and V is TRBV6-1; TCRdb outputs TRBD2, but without DNA this stays unchecked. Germline V CDR1 and CDR2: MNHNS, SASEGT. The CDR3 loop spans 16 amino acids.